Shown below are 18 T cell receptor beta chains from a single sample sequenced in a study of blood T cell repertoires in COVID-19. TCRdb keeps only in-frame clones here, not all; method: immunoSEQ multiplex PCR. The table includes around 470,000 clones, roughly 89% detected once. Sequenced material: peripheral blood. The receptors originated from a man aged 18 to 35 with COVID-19, enrolled during active disease.

The chain combines TRBV7-8 with TRBJ1-1; no definite D call. The CDR3 has 14 amino acids. CDR1 is SGHVS and CDR2 is FQNEAQ in the germline V gene. Trimming stripped 1 base from V and 1 base from J, with 7 bases between. The CDR3 protein is CASSLVSGNTEAFF. In DNA, the CDR3 is TGTGCCAGCAGCTTAGTGTCGGGGAACACTGAAGCTTTCTTT.

This chain connects TRBV2 to TRBJ2-1, with D perhaps TRBD2 (6 bases). CDR1 and CDR2 from the germline V gene are SNHLY and FYNNEI. The CDR3 contains 13 residues. Between the trimmed V and J ends, which lost 8 bases and 4 bases, there was a span of 12 bases. The CDR3 protein is CASGLSGYNEQFF. In DNA form, the CDR3 reads TGTGCCAGCGGACTTAGCGGATACAATGAGCAGTTCTTC.

In its sample, this clone was seen a few times. The genes are TRBV6-1 and TRBJ1-2; D call uncertain. The V and J ends lost 0 bases and 3 bases respectively, with 8 bases between them. The CDR3 is made up of 14 amino acids. Germline V gene lookup returns CDR1 MNHNS and CDR2 SASEGT. CDR3 in DNA: TGTGCCAGCAGTGAAGCGCGACACGACTATGGCTACACCTTC. Its translation is CASSEARHDYGYTF.

The chain combines TRBV12-5 with TRBJ2-3; D gene uncertain. The CDR3 length is 15 residues. V shed 1 base and J shed 4 bases, with 12 bases lying between them. CDR1 and CDR2 from the germline V gene are LGHNT and FRNRAP. The CDR3 DNA reads TGTGCTAGTGGTTTGGAACCTTCTAACGCAGATACGCAGTATTTT. It specifies CASGLEPSNADTQYF.

V gene TRBV4-1 combines with J gene TRBJ1-1, with TRBD1 as a possible D gene (6 bases). The CDR3 covers 18 residues. Between the trimmed V and J ends, which lost 0 bases and 0 bases, there was a span of 17 bases. Germline assignment: CDR1 MGHRA and CDR2 YSYEKL. The CDR3 bases are TGCGCCAGCAGCCAAGAAATGTTCAGGACAGCAATGAACACTGAAGCTTTCTTT. Protein sequence: CASSQEMFRTAMNTEAFF.

This chain links TRBV2 with TRBJ1-6, with TRBD1 matching over 7 bases. This CDR3 has 14 amino acids. V lost 6 bases, J lost 7 bases, and 6 bases stayed unmatched. Germline V gene data show CDR1 as SNHLY and CDR2 as FYNNEI. The CDR3 coding sequence is TGTGCCAGCAGAAAGACAGGGCAAAATTCACCCCTCCACTTT. Residues: CASRKTGQNSPLHF.

The V call is TRBV4-1, the J call TRBJ1-2; no definite D call. Per the germline V gene, CDR1 is MGHRA and CDR2 is YSYEKL. CDR3 length: 13 residues. Trimming left V 4 bases short and J 4 bases short, with 10 bases between. The DNA of the CDR3 is TGCGCCAGCAGCCCAGAACGGGGCTATGGCTACACCTTC. This translates into CASSPERGYGYTF.

The CDR3 DNA is TGTGCCAGCAGCGTCCGTCTAAAATCTGAAGCTTTCTTT. Translation gives CASSVRLKSEAFF. The genes are TRBV9 and TRBJ1-1; D ambiguous. Between the trimmed V and J ends, which lost 2 bases and 6 bases, there was a span of 11 bases. CDR3 length: 13 residues. The germline CDR1 and CDR2 sequences are SGDLS and YYNGEE.

This chain links TRBV2 with TRBJ1-2, with D unresolved. V shed 11 bases and J shed 4 bases, with 14 bases lying between them. CDR1 is SNHLY, CDR2 FYNNEI, per germline. This CDR3 comprises 12 residues. CDR3 residues: CADESETYGYTF. The CDR3 DNA sequence: TGTGCCGATGAGAGCGAGACCTATGGCTACACCTTC. Full variable domain (outside the CDR3, taken from reference TRBV2 and TRBJ1-2): EPEVTQTPSHQVTQMGQEVILRCVPISNHLYFYWYRQILGQKVEFLVSFYNNEISEKSEIFDDQFSVERPDGSNFTLKIRSTKLEDSAMYFCADESETYGYTFGSGTRLTVV.

The chain uses TRBV5-1 and TRBJ2-5; D unresolved. There are 14 residues in the CDR3. Per the germline V gene, CDR1 is SGHRS and CDR2 is YFSETQ. V was pared by 4 bases and J by 0 bases, with 10 bases between. The chain's CDR3 is CASSLQLNQETQYF. The CDR3 DNA follows: TGCGCCAGCAGCCTACAGTTAAACCAAGAGACCCAGTACTTC.

The count of this clone is one. The rearrangement joins TRBV4-1 to TRBJ2-6; tentative D call: TRBD1 (6 bases). The CDR3 is 17 residues long. In germline, CDR1 is MGHRA, CDR2 YSYEKL. The V end lost 1 base, the J end lost 0 bases, and 10 bases lay between the germline ends. The CDR3 here is CASSQVGQNSGANVLTF. DNA for the CDR3: TGCGCCAGCAGCCAAGTTGGACAGAACTCTGGGGCCAACGTCCTGACTTTC.

The DNA of the CDR3 is TGTGCCAGCCAGGACAGGGGGCATTCACCCCTCCACTTT. Its protein product is CASQDRGHSPLHF. This rearrangement joins TRBV6-6 to TRBJ1-6; 11 nucleotides match TRBD1. Germline lookup yields CDR1 MNHNY and CDR2 SVGAGI (reference sequence). J was trimmed by 8 bases and V by 8 bases; bases with no gene match: 2. This CDR3 spans 13 amino acids.

The CDR3 sequence: CASSLTVNYGYTF. DNA for the CDR3: TGTGCCAGTAGCCTGACAGTGAACTATGGCTACACCTTC. The V and J genes are TRBV19 and TRBJ1-2; tentatively, D is TRBD1 (5 bases). CDR1 LNHDA and CDR2 SQIVND come from the germline V gene (reference sequence). The V and J ends lost 6 bases and 2 bases respectively, with 10 bases between them. This CDR3 has 13 residues. The full variable domain, with the rest looked up from reference TRBV19 and TRBJ1-2, is DGGITQSPKYLFRKEGQNVTLSCEQNLNHDAMYWYRQDPGQGLRLIYYSQIVNDFQKGDIAEGYSVSREKKESFPLTVTSAQKNPTAFYLCASSLTVNYGYTFGSGTRLTVV.

The V gene is TRBV5-1, the J gene TRBJ2-5; TRBD2 matches 11 bases. CDR3 length: 16 amino acids. The ends lost 5 bases at V and 2 bases at J; junction bases unmatched: 8. CDR1 is SGHRS and CDR2 is YFSETQ in the germline V gene. The CDR3 sequence is CASRLLSGGVQETQYF. The CDR3 DNA follows: TGCGCCAGCAGACTACTTAGCGGGGGGGTTCAAGAGACCCAGTACTTC.

About this clone: The junction differs from germline at one of its ends, possibly a read error. The chain joins TRBV11-2 to TRBJ2-1; D is possibly TRBD2 (7 bases). Germline V lookup: CDR1 SGHAT, CDR2 FQNNGV. There are 15 residues in the CDR3. In nucleotides, the CDR3 is TGTGCCAGCAGCCTAGAGGTGGGGGGGCATAATGAGCAGTTCTTC. Translation gives CASSLEVGGHNEQFF.

This clone was seen many times. The chain carries TRBV2 and TRBJ2-3, with 8 bases fitting TRBD2. The CDR3 runs 17 residues. V lost 2 bases, J lost 0 bases, and 7 bases stayed unmatched. Germline assignment: CDR1 SNHLY and CDR2 FYNNEI. CDR3 nucleotide sequence: TGTGCCAGCAGTGAATCGGATAGCGGGGCTAGCACAGATACGCAGTATTTT. Translating gives CASSESDSGASTDTQYF. Together with reference TRBV2 and TRBJ2-3, the CDR3 gives the full variable domain: EPEVTQTPSHQVTQMGQEVILRCVPISNHLYFYWYRQILGQKVEFLVSFYNNEISEKSEIFDDQFSVERPDGSNFTLKIRSTKLEDSAMYFCASSESDSGASTDTQYFGPGTRLTVL.

The rearrangement uses TRBV15 and TRBJ2-1; TRBD2 agrees at 7 bases. Germline values: CDR1 LNHNV, CDR2 YYDKDF (reference sequence). V trimming: 0 bases; J trimming: 5 bases; junction bases outside the gene matches: 7. CDR3 length equals 16 residues. As DNA, the CDR3 is TGTGCCACCAGCAGAGATTTGGGACTACCGAACAATGAGCAGTTCTTC. Its protein is CATSRDLGLPNNEQFF.

This chain uses TRBV19 with TRBJ2-4; 9 nucleotides line up with TRBD1. Trimming took 5 bases from V and 0 from J; bases not matched to a gene: 20. Germline CDR1 LNHDA, CDR2 SQIVND (reference sequence). The CDR3 length is 21 residues. CDR3 sequence reads: CASSSPRLPRDRDLAKNIQYF. CDR3 nucleotides: TGTGCCAGTAGTTCTCCACGACTCCCCCGGGACAGGGACCTAGCCAAAAACATTCAGTACTTC.